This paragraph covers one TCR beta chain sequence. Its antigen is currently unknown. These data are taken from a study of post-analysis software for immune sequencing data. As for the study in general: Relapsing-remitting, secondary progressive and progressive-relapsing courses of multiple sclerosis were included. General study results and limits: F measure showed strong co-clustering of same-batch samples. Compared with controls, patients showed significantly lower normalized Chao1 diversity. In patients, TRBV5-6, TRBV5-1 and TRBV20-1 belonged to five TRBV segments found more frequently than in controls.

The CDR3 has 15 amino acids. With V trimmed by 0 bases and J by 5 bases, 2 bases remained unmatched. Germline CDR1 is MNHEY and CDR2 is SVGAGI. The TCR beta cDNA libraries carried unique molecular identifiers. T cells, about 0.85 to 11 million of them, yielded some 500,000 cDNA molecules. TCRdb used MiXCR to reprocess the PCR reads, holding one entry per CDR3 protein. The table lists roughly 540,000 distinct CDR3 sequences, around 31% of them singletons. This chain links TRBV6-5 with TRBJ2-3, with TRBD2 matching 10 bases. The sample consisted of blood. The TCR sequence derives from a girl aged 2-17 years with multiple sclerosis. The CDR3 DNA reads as TGTGCCAGCAGTTACTCAGCGGGGGGGGAAGATACGCAGTATTTT. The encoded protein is CASSYSAGGEDTQYF.